The 14 T cell receptor beta chains below were found in one sample sequenced in a study of follicular helper T cells after annual influenza vaccination. Time point reported: 2014-2015 season, 7 days after vaccination. Some clones are missing from TCRdb's copy, which holds only in-frame ones; the method was immunoSEQ multiplex PCR. The sample lists several thousand clones, approximately 80% seen once, with roughly 3.6% in the top ten. This sample comprised CXCR5+ CD38- circulating T follicular helper cells from blood, obtained 7 days after influenza vaccination. The subset here: circulating Tfh, non-naive CD4+CXCR5+PD-1+ (ICOS+CD38+ or ICOS-CD38-). These TCRs come from an adult who received the influenza vaccine.

The chain couples TRBV7-6 to TRBJ2-2; 13 bases match TRBD2. With 4 bases clipped from V and 4 bases from J, the junction kept 3 bases outside the gene matches. Germline V gene data show CDR1 as SGHVS and CDR2 as FNYEAQ. The CDR3 covers 16 residues. This CDR3 reads CASSSRTSGGTGELFF. DNA of the CDR3: TGTGCCAGCAGCTCTCGGACTAGCGGGGGCACCGGGGAGCTGTTTTTT.

This clone was picked up one time. V and J are TRBV28 and TRBJ1-1; D unresolved. Germline CDR1 MDHEN, CDR2 SYDVKM. The CDR3 length is 15 residues. V gave up 11 bases and J gave up 3 bases, with 22 bases separating them. CDR3 bases: TGTGCCTTAGTCGCCCGGGCCGCGGGTTACACTGAAGCTTTCTTT. Protein sequence: CALVARAAGYTEAFF.

This clone came up once. The rearrangement links TRBV28 to TRBJ1-2; the match to TRBD1 covers 7 bases. The CDR3 is made up of 14 amino acids. Germline V gives CDR1 MDHEN, CDR2 SYDVKM. V was pared by 5 bases and J by 0 bases, with 3 bases of the junction left unmatched. CDR3 sequence: CASSEGQSNYGYTF. CDR3 bases: TGTGCCAGCAGTGAGGGACAGTCTAACTATGGCTACACCTTC.

The chain uses TRBV6-6 and TRBJ1-2, with D hard to call. Trimming took off 6 bases at V and 0 bases at J, with 11 bases between the two ends. The CDR3 sequence is 14 residues long. CDR1 MNHNY and CDR2 SVGAGI come from the germline V gene (reference sequence). The CDR3 loop is CASRVGGPNYGYTF. CDR3 nucleotide sequence: TGTGCCAGCAGGGTTGGAGGGCCTAACTATGGCTACACCTTC.

This chain joins TRBV7-8 and TRBJ1-5, with 7 positions matching TRBD1. The CDR3 length is 15 residues. Trimming removed 2 bases from V and 6 bases from J; junction bases left unmatched: 7. Germline lookup yields CDR1 SGHVS and CDR2 FQNEAQ. This CDR3 is CASSLRGQVGQPQHF. The CDR3, as DNA: TGTGCCAGCAGCTTAAGAGGACAGGTCGGTCAGCCCCAGCATTTT.

This rearrangement joins TRBV19 to TRBJ2-1; D perhaps matches TRBD2 (6 bases). The CDR3 consists of 16 residues. Germline V lookup: CDR1 LNHDA, CDR2 SQIVND (reference sequence). V was clipped by 3 bases and J by 2 bases, with 14 bases between them. The CDR3 loop is CASSIAAGGTYNEQFF. DNA of the CDR3: TGTGCCAGTAGTATCGCCGCGGGCGGGACCTACAATGAGCAGTTCTTC.

This CDR3 is CASSAGGGSYNEQFF. The CDR3 bases are TGTGCCAGCAGCGCAGGGGGAGGCTCCTACAATGAGCAGTTCTTC. V usage is TRBV9 and J usage is TRBJ2-1; maybe TRBD1 (7 bases). The CDR3 has 15 residues. V dropped 3 bases and J dropped 0 bases, with 10 bases sitting between them. CDR1 is SGDLS and CDR2 is YYNGEE in the germline V gene.

The genes are TRBV2 and TRBJ1-4, with D unclear. The CDR3 runs 14 residues. Germline V gene lookup returns CDR1 SNHLY and CDR2 FYNNEI. V lost 4 bases and J lost 7, with 13 bases in between. CDR3 nucleotide sequence: TGTGCCAGCAGTGGGGTGGCCGGCGGTGAAAAACTGTTTTTT. It encodes CASSGVAGGEKLFF.

The genes are TRBV5-4 and TRBJ1-2, with TRBD1 as a possible D gene (5 bases). With 4 bases removed from V and 5 bases from J, the gap between germline ends came to 12 bases. The CDR3 runs to 13 residues. Germline CDR1 reads SGHNT; CDR2 reads YYREEE (reference sequence). CDR3 region: CASSPGQGYGYTF. CDR3 nucleotide sequence: TGTGCCAGCAGCCCCGGGCAGGGTTATGGCTACACCTTC.

The V gene is TRBV28, the J gene TRBJ1-5; perhaps TRBD1 as D (6 bases). Germline CDR1 is MDHEN and CDR2 is SYDVKM. Deletions cut 3 bases from V and 6 bases from J, with 15 bases between. This CDR3 spans 15 amino acids. For the CDR3, the DNA is TGTGCCAGCAGTTTGGGTGCAGGGGTTCGTCAGCCCCAGCATTTT. Residues: CASSLGAGVRQPQHF.

V and J are TRBV30 and TRBJ1-5; 10 bases are shared with TRBD1. Germline-derived CDR1 and CDR2 are GTSNPN and SVGIG (reference sequence). CDR3 size: 18 residues. V gave up 0 bases and J gave up 7 bases; unmatched junction bases: 15. The DNA of the CDR3 is TGTGCCTGGAGTGTATATTCCGCGGGACAGGGGCAGGGACAGCCCCAGCATTTT. This codes for CAWSVYSAGQGQGQPQHF. Drawing the rest from reference TRBV30 and TRBJ1-5, the complete variable domain is SQTIHQWPATLVQPVGSPLSLECTVEGTSNPNLYWYRQAAGRGLQLLFYSVGIGQISSEVPQNLSASRPQDRQFILSSKKLLLSDSGFYLCAWSVYSAGQGQGQPQHFGDGTRLSIL.

This clone has only a few counts. The V and J genes are TRBV7-2 and TRBJ2-7; TRBD1 is a possible D gene (6 bases). CDR1 is SGHTA, CDR2 FQGNSA, per germline. The V end was cut by 5 bases, the J end by 1 base, with 15 bases between. The CDR3 covers 15 residues. CDR3 loop: CASSPGQFHSYEQYF. The CDR3 bases are TGTGCCAGCAGCCCCGGACAGTTCCATTCCTACGAGCAGTACTTC.

The chain joins TRBV7-9 to TRBJ1-5, with D possibly matching TRBD1 (5 bases). Germline V CDR1 and CDR2: SEHNR, FQNEAQ (reference sequence). CDR3 length equals 14 residues. V was shortened by 1 base and J by 3 bases, with 7 bases between the two germline ends. The CDR3 bases are TGTGCCAGCAGCTTAGGACAGTACAATCAGCCCCAGCATTTT. This encodes CASSLGQYNQPQHF.

The chain joins TRBV7-9 to TRBJ2-1, with a weak D call TRBD2 (5 bases). Germline V lookup: CDR1 SEHNR, CDR2 FQNEAQ (reference sequence). Trimming cost V 4 bases and J 10 bases, with 8 bases left between them. CDR3 length: 11 amino acids. Here the CDR3 DNA reads TGTGCCAGCAGCTCCGGGATGGAGCAGTTCTTC. It specifies CASSSGMEQFF. The complete variable domain, with remaining parts taken from reference TRBV7-9 and TRBJ2-1, reads DTGVSQNPRHKITKRGQNVTFRCDPISEHNRLYWYRQTLGQGPEFLTYFQNEAQLEKSRLLSDRFSAERPKGSFSTLEIQRTEQGDSAMYLCASSSGMEQFFGPGTRLTVL.